The next 8 T cell receptor beta chains were all read from a single sample in a study of T cell changes during pregnancy in multiple sclerosis. Using immunoSEQ multiplex PCR, the repertoire was profiled, and TCRdb retains in-frame clones only, with some absent. The table shows 18,000 or so clones, with roughly 87% occurring only once. The sample consisted of CD8+ T cells from peripheral blood mononuclear cells, taken in the second trimester of pregnancy. All receptors derive from a female donor in good health, enrolled as a control in a pregnancy study.

DNA for the CDR3: TGTGCCAGCAGTCTCGGACAGGAGGGGTCCTACGAGCAGTACTTC. Protein sequence: CASSLGQEGSYEQYF. This rearrangement joins TRBV6-1 to TRBJ2-7; perhaps TRBD1 as D (7 bases). Trimming removed 5 bases from V and 1 base from J, with 15 bases in between. The CDR3 length is 15 residues. CDR1 MNHNS and CDR2 SASEGT come from the germline V gene.

Of note for this clone: At one of its ends the junction is not consistent with the germline gene, which may arise from a read error. The chain recombines TRBV7-7 with TRBJ2-1, with 13 bases aligning to TRBD2. Per the germline V gene, CDR1 is SSHAT and CDR2 is FNYEAQ (reference sequence). The CDR3 is 18 amino acids. In DNA, the CDR3 is TGTGCTAGCAGCGCGACGACTAGCGGGAGGCCCTCCTACAATGAGCAGTTCTTC. Translating it yields CASSATTSGRPSYNEQFF.

The chain carries TRBV27 and TRBJ2-3; D uncertain. With 0 bases removed from V and 1 base from J, the gap between germline ends came to 8 bases. CDR1 and CDR2 (germline): MNHEY, SMNVEV (reference sequence). The CDR3 covers 15 residues. The CDR3 DNA sequence: TGTGCCAGCAGTTTATCGGCGGCAGGCACAGATACGCAGTATTTT. As protein: CASSLSAAGTDTQYF.

This chain links TRBV2 with TRBJ2-4; perhaps TRBD1 as D (8 bases). CDR3 length: 16 residues. Trimming removed 6 bases from V and 2 bases from J, with 17 bases in between. Germline CDR1 SNHLY, CDR2 FYNNEI. CDR3 loop: CASRRDRGGTKNIQYF. CDR3 sequence (DNA): TGTGCCAGCAGACGCGACAGGGGAGGGACCAAAAACATTCAGTACTTC.

V gene TRBV2 combines with J gene TRBJ2-3; 7 bases agree with TRBD2. The CDR3 runs to 15 residues. The ends lost 5 bases at V and 3 bases at J; junction bases unmatched: 8. Germline CDR1 reads SNHLY; CDR2 reads FYNNEI. The CDR3 nucleotides read TGTGCCAGCAGTCCGACAGAGGGAGGGACAGATACGCAGTATTTT. Amino acid sequence: CASSPTEGGTDTQYF.

CDR3 sequence (DNA): TGTGCCAGCAGTTTAGACAGGGGGTACACTGAAGCTTTCTTT. Its protein product is CASSLDRGYTEAFF. The chain couples TRBV27 to TRBJ1-1; 9 bases agree with TRBD1. Trimming cost V 2 bases and J 3 bases; bases outside gene matches: 1. Germline CDR1 and CDR2: MNHEY and SMNVEV (reference sequence). The CDR3 is 14 residues long.

This clone has just one count. V and J are TRBV29-1 and TRBJ1-2; D gene unclear. V lost 1 base and J 4 bases, leaving 22 bases between the germline ends. Looked up from germline, CDR1 is SQVTM and CDR2 is ANQGSEA. The CDR3 loop spans 17 amino acids. DNA for the CDR3: TGCAGCGTTGAAGGGGCGGGGAGGGAGGGTACCGGCTATGGCTACACCTTC. It codes for CSVEGAGREGTGYGYTF.

The chain links TRBV20-1 to TRBJ2-5; TRBD1 is a possible D gene (5 bases). The CDR3 is 11 residues long. V lost 3 bases to trimming and J lost 4 bases, with 6 bases between them. Germline V CDR1 and CDR2: DFQATT, SNEGSKA (reference sequence). The CDR3 bases are TGCAGTGCTAGTGGGGCAGAGACCCAGTACTTC. It specifies CSASGAETQYF.